A selection of T cell receptor beta chains follows, all from one sample in a study of cytomegalovirus exposure and HLA in healthy donors. TCRdb's table, derived via immunoSEQ multiplex PCR, lists solely in-frame clones and lacks some. The sample carries about 150,000 clones, about 80% recorded once. The sample taken for sequencing was PBMCs. The origin of the receptors is a young man in good health and CMV-seropositive. Each CDR3 is given with its conserved first and last residue. The D gene is left open where the match is weak. Not all rows give a size; the values are once, few, many and, for expanded clones, a class.

V gene: TRBV4-1
D gene: TRBD1
J gene: TRBJ2-7
clone size: NA
CDR3 DNA: TGCGCCAGCAGCCAAGGAGGAACACCGGGACAGGTCTACGAGCAGTACTTC
CDR3 protein: CASSQGGTPGQVYEQYF

V gene: TRBV7-9
D gene: TRBD1
J gene: TRBJ2-1
clone size: NA
CDR3 DNA: TGTGCCAGCAGCTTCTTAGGGCCGGGACAGGGGGACAATGAGCAGTTCTTC
CDR3 protein: CASSFLGPGQGDNEQFF

V gene: TRBV7-6
D gene: NA
J gene: TRBJ2-1
clone size: NA
CDR3 DNA: TGTGCCAGCAGCTTAGGTAGTAAGAGGGAGCAGTTCTTC
CDR3 protein: CASSLGSKREQFF

V gene: TRBV5-4
D gene: TRBD2
J gene: TRBJ2-1
clone size: NA
CDR3 DNA: TGTGCCAGCCTCCGGACTAGCGGAGCCCACAATGAGCAGTTCTTC
CDR3 protein: CASLRTSGAHNEQFF

V gene: TRBV4-2
D gene: TRBD2
J gene: TRBJ2-1
clone size: NA
CDR3 DNA: TGTGCCAGCAGGGCTACCCGGGGGCTAGCGGGTAGTCGCAATGAGCAGTTCTTC
CDR3 protein: CASRATRGLAGSRNEQFF

V gene: TRBV7-2
D gene: NA
J gene: TRBJ2-3
clone size: NA
CDR3 DNA: TGTGCCAGCAGCTTAGCGAGGAGGGAGACGCAGTATTTT
CDR3 protein: CASSLARRETQYF

V gene: TRBV27
D gene: TRBD1
J gene: TRBJ2-5
clone size: NA
CDR3 DNA: TGTGCCAGCAGCTCCCGGGGGACAGGGGTCACGGAGACCCAGTACTTC
CDR3 protein: CASSSRGTGVTETQYF

V gene: TRBV7-8
D gene: TRBD2
J gene: TRBJ2-7
clone size: NA
CDR3 DNA: TGTGCCAGCAGCTTAGTTGCGGGAGCGCGCGAGCAGTACTTC
CDR3 protein: CASSLVAGAREQYF

V gene: TRBV18
D gene: TRBD2
J gene: TRBJ2-1
clone size: NA
CDR3 DNA: TGTGCCAGCTCACCCCTCTCGGGGAGGCGGGAGGGGGCCTACAATGAGCAGTTCTTC
CDR3 protein: CASSPLSGRREGAYNEQFF

V gene: TRBV5-1
D gene: NA
J gene: TRBJ2-7
clone size: NA
CDR3 DNA: TGCGCCAGCAGCTTCTCTAACCTAAACCGCGAGCAGTACTTC
CDR3 protein: CASSFSNLNREQYF

V gene: TRBV5-4
D gene: NA
J gene: TRBJ2-3
clone size: NA
CDR3 DNA: TGTGCCAGCAGCTTAGGGAGGAGCACAGATACGCAGTATTTT
CDR3 protein: CASSLGRSTDTQYF

V gene: TRBV6-6
D gene: TRBD1
J gene: TRBJ1-5
clone size: few
CDR3 DNA: TGTGCCAGCAGTTACCGGACAGGGAATAGCAATCAGCCCCAGCATTTT
CDR3 protein: CASSYRTGNSNQPQHF

V gene: TRBV25-1
D gene: NA
J gene: TRBJ2-7
clone size: NA
CDR3 DNA: TGTGCCAGCAGTTACTCGGGAACAACCCACGAGCAGTACTTC
CDR3 protein: CASSYSGTTHEQYF

V gene: TRBV5-6
D gene: NA
J gene: TRBJ1-3
clone size: NA
CDR3 DNA: TGTGCCAGCAGCCGGGGACTCTCTGGAAACACCATATATTTT
CDR3 protein: CASSRGLSGNTIYF

V gene: TRBV19
D gene: NA
J gene: TRBJ2-5
clone size: NA
CDR3 DNA: TGTGCCAGTCCTGAAGCAGAGACCCAGTACTTC
CDR3 protein: CASPEAETQYF

V gene: TRBV9
D gene: NA
J gene: TRBJ2-1
clone size: NA
CDR3 DNA: TGTGCCAGCAGCGTAGTAGGTTGGGGGGACGATGAGCAGTTCTTC
CDR3 protein: CASSVVGWGDDEQFF

V gene: TRBV5-4
D gene: TRBD2
J gene: TRBJ2-3
clone size: NA
CDR3 DNA: TGTGCCAGCACCCAGGGGGGGCTAGCGGGAGTGGGAGATACGCAGTATTTT
CDR3 protein: CASTQGGLAGVGDTQYF

V gene: TRBV27
D gene: NA
J gene: TRBJ1-5
clone size: NA
CDR3 DNA: TGTGCCAGCAGTTTTCGGCGGGGGTATAGCAATCAGCCCCAGCATTTT
CDR3 protein: CASSFRRGYSNQPQHF

V gene: TRBV7-2
D gene: NA
J gene: TRBJ2-7
clone size: NA
CDR3 DNA: TGTGCCAGCAGCAACGAAGCGGGTCTTAGCTCCTACGAGCAGTACTTC
CDR3 protein: CASSNEAGLSSYEQYF

V gene: TRBV7-9
D gene: NA
J gene: TRBJ1-1
clone size: NA
CDR3 DNA: TGTGCCAGCAGCCCATCTTGGGCGGGGGGCGACGACACTGAAGCTTTCTTT
CDR3 protein: CASSPSWAGGDDTEAFF

V gene: TRBV7-9
D gene: TRBD1
J gene: TRBJ1-4
clone size: NA
CDR3 DNA: TGTGCCAGCAGCTGGGGACAGGATGAAAAACTGTTTTTT
CDR3 protein: CASSWGQDEKLFF

V gene: TRBV7-2
D gene: NA
J gene: TRBJ2-7
clone size: NA
CDR3 DNA: TGTGCCAGCAGCCCAGCAGCCGGGGAGCACTCGTACTTC
CDR3 protein: CASSPAAGEHSYF

V gene: TRBV21-1
D gene: NA
J gene: TRBJ1-2
clone size: NA
CDR3 DNA: TGTGCCAGCAGCAAAGGGGTCTTTGGGGGGAATGGCTACACCTTC
CDR3 protein: CASSKGVFGGNGYTF

V gene: TRBV2
D gene: TRBD1
J gene: TRBJ1-1
clone size: NA
CDR3 DNA: TGTGCCAGCAGTGCCTCGGGACAGCCCAACACTGAAGCTTTCTTT
CDR3 protein: CASSASGQPNTEAFF

V gene: TRBV4-2
D gene: TRBD2
J gene: TRBJ2-7
clone size: NA
CDR3 DNA: TGTGCCAGCAGCGAGGGTACCGGGACTAGCGGGAGCGGGCAGTACTTC
CDR3 protein: CASSEGTGTSGSGQYF

V gene: TRBV19
D gene: NA
J gene: TRBJ1-3
clone size: NA
CDR3 DNA: TGTGCCAGTAGTTCATCCTCTGGAAACACCATATATTTT
CDR3 protein: CASSSSSGNTIYF

V gene: TRBV5-4
D gene: NA
J gene: TRBJ2-5
clone size: NA
CDR3 DNA: TGTGCCAGCAGCTTTTTTGGGCGCGTCCAAGAGACCCAGTACTTC
CDR3 protein: CASSFFGRVQETQYF

V gene: TRBV5-1
D gene: NA
J gene: TRBJ2-1
clone size: NA
CDR3 DNA: TGCGCCAGCAGCTTGGGTTCGGGTGAGCAGTTCTTC
CDR3 protein: CASSLGSGEQFF

V gene: TRBV11-2
D gene: TRBD1
J gene: TRBJ2-2
clone size: few
CDR3 DNA: TGTGCCAGCAGCATGGACAGGGAGGTCGGGGAGCTGTTTTTT
CDR3 protein: CASSMDREVGELFF

V gene: TRBV28
D gene: TRBD2
J gene: TRBJ2-1
clone size: NA
CDR3 DNA: TGTGCCAGCAGTCCTCTAGCGGGAGGTAGCAATGAGCAGTTCTTC
CDR3 protein: CASSPLAGGSNEQFF

V gene: TRBV9
D gene: NA
J gene: TRBJ2-1
clone size: NA
CDR3 DNA: TGTGCCAGCAGCGTCGCAGGGGGGTCGGATGAGCAGTTCTTC
CDR3 protein: CASSVAGGSDEQFF

V gene: TRBV29-1
D gene: TRBD2
J gene: TRBJ2-5
clone size: NA
CDR3 DNA: TGCAGCGTTGAATTGTGGGCTAGCGGGCATTCCCAAGAGACCCAGTACTTC
CDR3 protein: CSVELWASGHSQETQYF